Below are 32 T cell receptor beta chains sequenced from a single sample in a study of cytomegalovirus exposure and HLA in healthy donors. Libraries were prepared by immunoSEQ multiplex PCR; TCRdb keeps only in-frame clonotypes and omits some of them. The profile shows 150,000 to 250,000 clones, about 81% of them singletons. Input material: PBMCs. These receptors were obtained from a woman aged 25 to 39 in good health and CMV-seronegative.

This chain connects TRBV6-5 to TRBJ2-7; D is unresolved. The germline CDR1 and CDR2 sequences are MNHEY and SVGAGI. Trimming took 5 bases from V and 9 from J, leaving 14 bases between them. CDR3 length: 12 amino acids. In DNA, the CDR3 is TGTGCCAGCAGTGACCCAGGTCGACGGCAGTACTTC. This gives the protein CASSDPGRRQYF.

The chain has TRBV9 and TRBJ1-1; D perhaps matches TRBD1 (6 bases). This CDR3 region has 15 residues. CDR1 SGDLS and CDR2 YYNGEE come from the germline V gene. V was cut by 3 bases and J by 1 base, with 13 bases left in between. Here the CDR3 reads CASSAHATGNTEAFF. The CDR3 DNA sequence: TGTGCCAGCAGCGCCCACGCGACAGGGAACACTGAAGCTTTCTTT.

About this clone itself: Other DNA sequences in this sample translate to the same CDR3. This chain joins TRBV5-6 and TRBJ1-2; TRBD1 aligns across 9 bases. The ends lost 2 bases at V and 2 bases at J; junction bases unmatched: 4. This CDR3 has 15 residues. CDR1 and CDR2 (germline): SGHDT, YYEEEE. The chain's CDR3 is CASSLPGTGNYGYTF. In DNA, the CDR3 is TGTGCCAGCAGCTTACCCGGGACAGGGAACTATGGCTACACCTTC.

In nucleotides, the CDR3 is TGCGCCAGCAGCCAAGATCGAGCGGGAGATTACAATGAGCAGTTCTTC. This gives the protein CASSQDRAGDYNEQFF. J is TRBJ2-1 and V is TRBV4-1, with 8 bases lining up with TRBD2. Germline values: CDR1 MGHRA, CDR2 YSYEKL. J gave up 4 bases and V 0 bases, and 5 bases lay outside the gene matches. The CDR3 is made up of 16 amino acids.

The sample holds a few counts of this clone. The junction shows a germline mismatch at one end, possibly a read error. The rearrangement joins TRBV10-1 to TRBJ1-6; D uncertain. This CDR3 has 10 amino acids. Germline values: CDR1 WNHNN, CDR2 SYGVQD (reference sequence). As DNA, the CDR3 is TGCGCCAGCAGTGATGGAGGTGCTACCTTT. It specifies CASSDGGATF.

The V and J genes are TRBV29-1 and TRBJ2-1, with 11 bases fitting TRBD2. V lost 4 bases, J lost 7 bases, and 9 bases stayed unmatched. In germline, CDR1 is SQVTM, CDR2 ANQGSEA. The CDR3 sequence is 15 residues long. The CDR3 nucleotides read TGCAGCGTTGCCTATCTGGGACTAGCGGTAAATGAGCAGTTCTTC. Protein product: CSVAYLGLAVNEQFF.

The CDR3 region has the DNA TGTGCTAGTGGTTTGGTAGCCGGGGGGACGGGAGGCTACACCTTC. Residues: CASGLVAGGTGGYTF. This rearrangement joins TRBV12-5 to TRBJ1-2, with D perhaps TRBD1 (5 bases). Trimming shortened V by 0 bases and J by 8 bases, and 16 bases separated the two germline ends. The CDR3 covers 15 residues. Per the germline V gene, CDR1 is LGHNT and CDR2 is FRNRAP. Based on the CDR3 plus reference TRBV12-5 and TRBJ1-2, the full variable domain is DARVTQTPRHKVTEMGQEVTMRCQPILGHNTVFWYRQTMMQGLELLAYFRNRAPLDDSGMPKDRFSAEMPDATLATLKIQPSEPRDSAVYFCASGLVAGGTGGYTFGSGTRLTVV.

The table lists this clone with a few counts. The J gene is TRBJ1-2, the V gene TRBV19; 10 bases map to TRBD1. CDR3 length: 15 residues. The J segment lost 0 bases and the V segment lost 5 bases, leaving 3 bases of the junction unmatched. The germline CDR1 and CDR2 sequences are LNHDA and SQIVND (reference sequence). The CDR3: CASSPGQGSNYGYTF. The CDR3, as DNA: TGTGCCAGTAGTCCGGGACAGGGGTCTAACTATGGCTACACCTTC.

For this clone: At one of its ends the junction is not consistent with the germline gene, which may arise from a read error. The V gene is TRBV7-8, the J gene TRBJ1-5; TRBD1 matches 9 bases. This CDR3 region has 15 residues. Germline CDR1 and CDR2: SGHVS and FQNEAQ. The CDR3 loop is CASSWGQGSHQPQHF. In nucleotides, the CDR3 is TGTGCCAGCAGCTGGGGACAGGGTAGCCATCAGCCCCAGCATTTT.

The genes are TRBV5-1 and TRBJ1-4, with 9 positions matching TRBD1. The CDR3 is made up of 14 amino acids. CDR1 is SGHRS and CDR2 is YFSETQ in the germline V gene. J lost 8 bases, V lost 7 bases, and 9 bases had no gene match. This chain's CDR3 is CASRPGQGREKLFF. Here the CDR3 DNA reads TGCGCCAGCCGCCCGGGACAGGGTAGAGAAAAACTGTTTTTT.

V is TRBV5-6 and J is TRBJ2-7; D might be TRBD2 (5 bases). Germline CDR1 and CDR2: SGHDT and YYEEEE. Trimming took 2 bases from V and 4 from J, leaving 10 bases between them. This CDR3 has 13 amino acids. The chain's CDR3 is CASSFASGYEQYF. The CDR3 DNA sequence: TGTGCCAGCAGCTTTGCGAGCGGTTACGAGCAGTACTTC. Full variable domain (missing parts from reference TRBV5-6 and TRBJ2-7): DAGVTQSPTHLIKTRGQQVTLRCSPKSGHDTVSWYQQALGQGPQFIFQYYEEEERQRGNFPDRFSGHQFPNYSSELNVNALLLGDSALYLCASSFASGYEQYFGPGTRLTVT.

The chain couples TRBV18 to TRBJ2-3; 10 bases fit TRBD2. CDR1 is KGHSH, CDR2 LQKENI, per germline. Germline trimming cut 3 bases from V and 6 bases from J; bases unmatched to any gene: 9. CDR3 length: 16 residues. CDR3 loop: CASSPRLAGVSDTQYF. CDR3 bases: TGTGCCAGCTCACCTAGACTAGCGGGCGTTAGCGATACGCAGTATTTT.

The rearrangement uses TRBV10-3 and TRBJ1-5; 7 nucleotides match TRBD1. From germline, CDR1 is ENHRY and CDR2 SYGVKD. This CDR3 region has 15 residues. Trimming removed 6 bases from V and 1 base from J; junction bases left unmatched: 6. In DNA form, the CDR3 reads TGTGCCATCAGCCCGGGGACAGCGAGCAATCAGCCCCAGCATTTT. Its translation is CAISPGTASNQPQHF.

Points on this clone: The identical CDR3 is also encoded by other nucleotide sequences in the sample. This chain links TRBV19 with TRBJ1-2, with 8 bases that match TRBD1. The trim removed 1 base at V and 6 bases at J, leaving 1 base unmatched. Germline CDR1 LNHDA, CDR2 SQIVND (reference sequence). The CDR3 is 13 residues long. This CDR3 is CASSIGQGNGYTF. DNA of the CDR3: TGTGCCAGTAGTATAGGACAGGGGAATGGCTACACCTTC.

The chain has TRBV5-1 and TRBJ2-2; D gene unclear. The CDR3 extends over 12 amino acids. The V end lost 2 bases, the J end lost 4 bases, and 3 bases lay between the germline ends. The germline CDR1 and CDR2 sequences are SGHRS and YFSETQ. The chain's CDR3 is CASSFSTGELFF. The CDR3 bases are TGCGCCAGCAGCTTTAGCACCGGGGAGCTGTTTTTT.

The chain combines TRBV5-1 with TRBJ2-5, with D unclear. This CDR3 has 12 amino acids. Germline lookup yields CDR1 SGHRS and CDR2 YFSETQ. The ends were cut back, 4 bases at V and 2 bases at J, with 6 bases in the middle. For the CDR3, the DNA is TGCGCCAGCAGCAGAGATCAAGAGACCCAGTACTTC. Translating gives CASSRDQETQYF.

V is TRBV18 and J is TRBJ1-2; perhaps TRBD1 as D (5 bases). Germline assignment: CDR1 KGHSH and CDR2 LQKENI. V was cut by 2 bases and J by 4 bases, with 17 bases left in between. The CDR3 sequence is 16 residues long. The CDR3 region is CASSPNLGGLSYGYTF. CDR3 coding DNA: TGTGCCAGCTCACCAAATTTGGGGGGACTGAGCTATGGCTACACCTTC.

V gene TRBV27 combines with J gene TRBJ1-1; 11 bases align to TRBD1. The CDR3 length is 14 residues. Germline assignment: CDR1 MNHEY and CDR2 SMNVEV (reference sequence). Germline trimming cut 3 bases from V and 5 bases from J; bases unmatched to any gene: 2. The CDR3, as DNA: TGTGCCAGCAGTTTCCGGGACAGGGGGACTGAAGCTTTCTTT. Amino acid sequence: CASSFRDRGTEAFF.

V gene TRBV5-1 combines with J gene TRBJ2-5; D might be TRBD1 (6 bases). The CDR3 is 16 amino acids. V lost 4 bases and J lost 6, with 22 bases in between. The germline V gene has CDR1 SGHRS and CDR2 YFSETQ. The CDR3 DNA reads TGCGCCAGCAGCGGGGGACCGCAGGGGTCCGGGAAGACCCAGTACTTC. This codes for CASSGGPQGSGKTQYF.

CDR3 DNA sequence: TGTGCCACCTCCCGGGGCGAGCAGTACTTC. Protein sequence: CATSRGEQYF. This chain joins TRBV6-1 and TRBJ2-7; a weak D match, TRBD2 (5 bases). This CDR3 has 10 amino acids. Trimming removed 10 bases at V and 6 bases at J, with 10 bases between. Germline CDR1 MNHNS, CDR2 SASEGT.

This clone was picked up one time. The J gene is TRBJ2-1, the V gene TRBV30, with D hard to call. Trimming left V 0 bases short and J 9 bases short, with 12 bases between. The length of the CDR3 is 13 residues. The germline V gene encodes CDR1 GTSNPN and CDR2 SVGIG (reference sequence). The chain's CDR3 is CAWSVLTTAEQFF. The CDR3 DNA reads as TGTGCCTGGAGTGTCCTGACCACAGCTGAGCAGTTCTTC.

There are a few counts of this clone. The rearrangement uses TRBV19 and TRBJ2-7; tentatively, D is TRBD2 (6 bases). The CDR3 length is 14 residues. V gave up 7 bases and J gave up 2 bases, with 15 bases separating them. Per germline, CDR1 LNHDA and CDR2 SQIVND (reference sequence). The CDR3 protein is CASTQGGTTYEQYF. DNA for the CDR3: TGTGCCAGTACTCAAGGAGGGACGACCTACGAGCAGTACTTC.

The DNA of the CDR3 is TGTGCCAGCAGCCCCCCCGAGGCGACTAGAAGAGAAACCGGGGAGCTGTTTTTT. Residues: CASSPPEATRRETGELFF. The rearrangement uses TRBV9 and TRBJ2-2; weak D call: TRBD2 (6 bases). Germline loops: CDR1 SGDLS, CDR2 YYNGEE. The CDR3 runs to 18 residues. With 4 bases removed from V and 5 bases from J, the gap between germline ends came to 24 bases.

The CDR3 loop is CASRPYDRHYGYTF. The CDR3 DNA is TGTGCCAGCAGACCTTACGACAGACACTATGGCTACACCTTC. The chain combines TRBV5-4 with TRBJ1-2; tentative D call: TRBD1 (5 bases). The length of the CDR3 is 14 residues. Trimming left V 5 bases short and J 3 bases short, with 14 bases between. In germline, CDR1 is SGHNT, CDR2 YYREEE (reference sequence).

The rearrangement joins TRBV5-4 to TRBJ1-2, with D possibly TRBD1 on 6 matching bases. Germline V gives CDR1 SGHNT, CDR2 YYREEE (reference sequence). Trimming pared 3 bases from V and 4 bases from J, leaving 10 bases between. The CDR3 runs 13 residues. CDR3 protein: CASSSNRAYGYTF. In DNA form, the CDR3 reads TGTGCCAGCAGCTCAAACAGGGCCTATGGCTACACCTTC. The whole variable domain, filled in from reference TRBV5-4 and TRBJ1-2, reads ETGVTQSPTHLIKTRGQQVTLRCSSQSGHNTVSWYQQALGQGPQFIFQYYREEENGRGNFPPRFSGLQFPNYSSELNVNALELDDSALYLCASSSNRAYGYTFGSGTRLTVV.

In its sample, this clone was seen a few times. The chain has TRBV30 and TRBJ1-2; weak D call: TRBD1 (6 bases). The CDR3 extends over 13 amino acids. V lost 1 base, J lost 5 bases, and 11 bases lay in between. Germline V gives CDR1 GTSNPN, CDR2 SVGIG (reference sequence). In DNA form, the CDR3 reads TGTGCCTGGAGTGGACAGGCCGATTATGGCTACACCTTC. It translates to CAWSGQADYGYTF.

The chain couples TRBV5-1 to TRBJ2-1, with 8 bases identical to TRBD1. CDR1 is SGHRS and CDR2 is YFSETQ in the germline V gene. The CDR3 consists of 16 residues. After removal of 4 bases from V and 1 base from J, the junction contained 7 bases not matched to a gene. Here the CDR3 reads CASSPRTGYSYNEQFF. The CDR3, as DNA: TGCGCCAGCAGCCCGCGGACAGGGTATTCCTACAATGAGCAGTTCTTC.

The V gene is TRBV14, the J gene TRBJ2-4, with TRBD1 identical over 7 bases. Germline V lookup: CDR1 SGHDN, CDR2 FVKESK. Unmatched junction bases numbered 15, after V lost 5 bases and J lost 8 bases. This CDR3 has 16 residues. CDR3 in DNA: TGTGCCAGCAGCGCGATTGGACAGGCTCTTGCGGACATTCAGTACTTC. Translated: CASSAIGQALADIQYF. The full variable domain, with the rest looked up from reference TRBV14 and TRBJ2-4, is EAGVTQFPSHSVIEKGQTVTLRCDPISGHDNLYWYRRVMGKEIKFLLHFVKESKQDESGMPNNRFLAERTGGTYSTLKVQPAELEDSGVYFCASSAIGQALADIQYFGAGTRLSVL.

The rearrangement joins TRBV27 to TRBJ1-1, with 9 bases identical to TRBD1. The CDR3 contains 17 residues. V lost 6 bases, J lost 0 bases, and 11 bases stayed unmatched. Germline V gene sequence: CDR1 MNHEY, CDR2 SMNVEV (reference sequence). CDR3 in DNA: TGTGCCAGCAGGGGGTGGGGGACAGGGTCGATGAACACTGAAGCTTTCTTT. This sequence encodes CASRGWGTGSMNTEAFF.

The CDR3 sequence: CASSLQTNPQETQYF. Written as DNA, the CDR3 is TGTGCCAGCAGCCTCCAGACTAACCCCCAAGAGACCCAGTACTTC. The chain carries TRBV7-9 and TRBJ2-5; D perhaps matches TRBD2 (5 bases). The CDR3 loop spans 15 amino acids. The ends were cut back, 5 bases at V and 1 base at J, with 14 bases in the middle. The germline V gene has CDR1 SEHNR and CDR2 FQNEAQ (reference sequence).

This clone was detected a few times. The CDR3 nucleotides are TGTGCCAGCACAGGGTCCCGAATCGAGCAGTACTTC. Translated: CASTGSRIEQYF. The chain joins TRBV25-1 to TRBJ2-7, with D possibly being TRBD1 (5 bases). The CDR3 extends over 12 amino acids. Trimming shortened V by 7 bases and J by 6 bases, and 13 bases separated the two germline ends. The germline V gene encodes CDR1 MGHDK and CDR2 SYGVNS.

This clone was seen a few times. This chain links TRBV27 with TRBJ1-1; 8 bases are shared with TRBD1. The CDR3 is 13 amino acids. The germline V gene has CDR1 MNHEY and CDR2 SMNVEV (reference sequence). The V gene end was trimmed by 6 bases and the J gene end by 1 base; junction bases not matched to a gene: 1. CDR3 amino acids: CASSQGANTEAFF. In nucleotides, the CDR3 is TGTGCCAGCAGCCAGGGGGCGAACACTGAAGCTTTCTTT.